Reported below is one T cell receptor beta chain. This specimen belongs to a study of shared clonotypes between healthy human individuals. Study-wide context: For every donor, three CD4 naive, three CD4 memory, two CD8 naive and one CD8 memory plates were used.

TCRdb's copy holds only in-frame clones and misses some; the assay was immunoSEQ multiplex PCR. Of about 2 million clones listed, 95% are singletons. The CDR3 is 13 amino acids. Trimming left V 4 bases short and J 10 bases short, with 17 bases between. From germline, CDR1 is SGHDT and CDR2 YYEEEE. The receptor comes from a man between 18 and 29 years old in good health. Sequenced: naive CD4+ T cells sorted from blood. As to subset: CD45RA+ positively selected. The chain employs TRBV5-6 and TRBJ1-1; maybe TRBD1 (6 bases). CDR3 bases: TGTGCCAGCAGCGGTCCGACAGGCTGGGGAGCTTTCTTT. Its protein product is CASSGPTGWGAFF.